This TCR beta chain was sequenced during a study of response to subunit inactivated influenza vaccine. Study-level points and caveats: Authors suggested seasonal influenza vaccinations each recruit few new T cells.

A single record per CDR3 protein comes from TCRdb applying MiXCR to the RT-PCR reads. The sample shows about 520,000 distinct CDR3 sequences, roughly 27% of them seen only once. Germline values: CDR1 SGHVS, CDR2 FQNEAQ. This CDR3 is built from 15 residues. Between the trimmed V and J ends, which lost 1 base and 6 bases, there was a span of 13 bases. This clonotype was observed a few times. Its antigen is as yet unknown. Sequencing used CD4+ T cells sorted from PBMCs, obtained about 5 days after vaccination. The receptor's source is a man aged 45-65 years who received an inactivated influenza vaccine. The chain uses TRBV7-8 and TRBJ2-1; tentative D call: TRBD2 (6 bases). CDR3 DNA sequence: TGTGCCAGCAGCTTAGGGACTACCGTACCCAATGAGCAGTTCTTC. This sequence encodes CASSLGTTVPNEQFF.